A selection of T cell receptor beta chains follows, all from one sample in a study of beta chain features in type 1 diabetes. Here immunoSEQ multiplex PCR was the method, and the copy in TCRdb shows in-frame clones only, minus some. The data show some 45,000 clones, about 51% seen once. Sequences were obtained from Tregs from blood. All receptors derive from a young woman in good health. Each CDR3 is given with its conserved first and last residue. A D gene is named only where the DNA matches it firmly. Clone size, where shown, is once, few, many, or a class for clones that have expanded.

j_gene: TRBJ2-1; v_gene: TRBV29-1; abundance: -; d_gene: -; CDR3nt: TGCAGCGTTGAGGTTCTAGTTACTTACAATGAGCAGTTCTTC; CDR3aa: CSVEVLVTYNEQFF
j_gene: TRBJ1-6; v_gene: TRBV11-1; abundance: few; d_gene: -; CDR3nt: TGTGCCAGCAGCCCAAGACAGAGCTCCTATAATTCACCCCTCCACTTT; CDR3aa: CASSPRQSSYNSPLHF
j_gene: TRBJ1-5; v_gene: TRBV28; abundance: -; d_gene: TRBD1; CDR3nt: TGTGCCAGCAGACGAAGCGAGGGGGCGAGGCAGCCCCAGCATTTT; CDR3aa: CASRRSEGARQPQHF
j_gene: TRBJ2-1; v_gene: TRBV6-5; abundance: few; d_gene: TRBD2; CDR3nt: TGTGCCAGCAGTTTCAAGCGGGAGGGCCTTAATGAGCAGTTCTTC; CDR3aa: CASSFKREGLNEQFF
j_gene: TRBJ2-3; v_gene: TRBV7-8; abundance: -; d_gene: -; CDR3nt: TGTGCCAGCAGCTTAGCAACTAGCATGGGGCCCGATACGCAGTATTTT; CDR3aa: CASSLATSMGPDTQYF
j_gene: TRBJ2-7; v_gene: TRBV27; abundance: -; d_gene: -; CDR3nt: TGTGCCAGCAGTCCGAAGCCAGGGGTAGGCTACGAGCAGTACTTC; CDR3aa: CASSPKPGVGYEQYF
j_gene: TRBJ2-1; v_gene: TRBV2; abundance: -; d_gene: -; CDR3nt: TGTGCCAGCAGGACGGCGGGCAGCTCCTACAATGAGCAGTTCTTC; CDR3aa: CASRTAGSSYNEQFF
j_gene: TRBJ2-1; v_gene: TRBV6-1; abundance: few; d_gene: -; CDR3nt: TGTGCCAGCAGTGAGTATGTGAAGCGGGCAGCCTACAATGAGCAGTTCTTC; CDR3aa: CASSEYVKRAAYNEQFF
j_gene: TRBJ2-7; v_gene: TRBV18; abundance: -; d_gene: -; CDR3nt: TGTGCCAGCTCTGCGGGTCCTGGATCCTACGAGCAGTACTTC; CDR3aa: CASSAGPGSYEQYF
j_gene: TRBJ1-5; v_gene: TRBV7-8; abundance: -; d_gene: TRBD1; CDR3nt: TGTGCCAGCAGCTCTTCCAGACAGGGCGGTTTCAATCAGCCCCAGCATTTT; CDR3aa: CASSSSRQGGFNQPQHF
j_gene: TRBJ1-5; v_gene: TRBV28; abundance: few; d_gene: TRBD1; CDR3nt: TGTGCCAGCAGTCTCGGACAGGGTAATCGGCCCCAGCATTTT; CDR3aa: CASSLGQGNRPQHF